A few counts support the clone carrying this T cell receptor (beta chain). Clinical history reported by participants formed the basis on which cohorts were assigned. Original analysis: Nucleated cell number was recorded as an estimate derived from reference gene primer amplification. The data were produced by immunoSEQ multiplex PCR, yet TCRdb's version contains in-frame clones alone and is incomplete. The V and J calls and the clone size are those of that table, but D and trimming were determined from the DNA. This repertoire shows about 130,000 clones, around 83% found once; its top ten account for 9.2%. This sample stems from a study of blood T cell repertoires in COVID-19. Study as a whole: Whether acute or convalescent, the COVID-19 samples came from the United States, Italy and Spain.

CDR3 length: 16 residues. V lost 3 bases and J lost 3; bases outside the gene matches: 3. CDR1 and CDR2 (germline): MNHNS, SASEGT. The rearrangement links TRBV6-1 to TRBJ2-3; TRBD2 matches 13 bases. The sequenced material came from PBMCs or T cells enriched from blood (not recorded which). This TCR was recovered from a man aged 50 to 59 who had recovered from COVID-19. The CDR3 DNA follows: TGTGCCAGCAGTGACGGGACTAGCGGGGATACAGATACGCAGTATTTT. Translation: CASSDGTSGDTDTQYF.